This T cell receptor beta chain was retrieved from a study of regulatory T cells in long-lasting Graves disease. Comment on this clonotype: Its target is unknown. One base away lies a much larger clone, so this may be a sequencing read error.

The CDR3 has 17 residues. CDR1 is SGHTA, CDR2 FQGNSA, per germline. Researchers made TCR beta libraries by using iRepertoire HTBI primers and running Arm-PCR on CDR3 regions. Each CDR3 protein is one row after TCRdb ran MiXCR on the multiplex PCR reads. The profile shows around 460,000 distinct CDR3 sequences, 13% to 15% of them singletons. Time point reported: newly diagnosed GD, antithyroid drugs for less than 3 months. PBMC RNA was the source of the TCR library. Broader study findings: Persistent patients had a count of shared public clonotypes (approximately 2,700) that exceeded that of new patients (approximately 920).

The same sample was also studied in work on T cells in Graves' hyperthyroidism and ophthalmopathy. That paper notes: Researchers ran a first-round RT-PCR on the TCR CDR3 using the HTBI primer set. Model predictions of ophthalmopathy came a median approximately 6 months before onset.

The gene calls are TRBV7-2 and TRBJ2-1; 9 nucleotides line up with TRBD2. This clonotype was obtained from a woman between 45 and 65 years old with Graves disease. The source material was peripheral blood mononuclear cells (PBMCs), sampled at new diagnosis, from a patient treated with antithyroid drugs. The CDR3 bases are TGTGCCAGCAGCCTCAAAGGACTAGCGACCTCCTACAATGCGCAGTTCTTC. Its translation is CASSLKGLATSYNAQFF.